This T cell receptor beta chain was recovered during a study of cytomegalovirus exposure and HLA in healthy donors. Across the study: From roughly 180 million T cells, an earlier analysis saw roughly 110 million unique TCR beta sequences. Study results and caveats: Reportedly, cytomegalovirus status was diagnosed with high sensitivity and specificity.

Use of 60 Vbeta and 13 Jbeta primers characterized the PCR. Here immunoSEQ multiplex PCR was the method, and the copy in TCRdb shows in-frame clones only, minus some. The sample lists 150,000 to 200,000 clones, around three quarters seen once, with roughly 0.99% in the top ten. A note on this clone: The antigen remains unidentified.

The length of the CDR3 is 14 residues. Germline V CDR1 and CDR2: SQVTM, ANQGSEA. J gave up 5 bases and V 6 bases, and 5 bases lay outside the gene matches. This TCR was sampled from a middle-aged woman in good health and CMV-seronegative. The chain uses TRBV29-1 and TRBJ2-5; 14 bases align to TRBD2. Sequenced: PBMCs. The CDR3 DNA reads TGCAGCGTCGACGGGACTAGCGGGAGTGAGACCCAGTACTTC. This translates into CSVDGTSGSETQYF.